This T cell receptor (beta chain) is drawn from a study of naive and memory T cell subsets. Amplification of ligated cDNA took four PCR rounds with SP2 and nested alpha and beta constant primers. In TCRdb, the UMI-ligation and nested PCR reads were re-called with MiXCR into one record per CDR3 protein. The profile shows approximately 21,000 distinct CDR3 sequences, roughly 6% of them singletons. Findings and limits, study-wide: Delayed type IV hypersensitivity infiltration was taken to explain higher tuberculin-site TCR counts. Potentially, T cell activation and differentiation skew this RNA-based measurement.

As for treatment: skin biopsy from PPD injection site in Mantoux-positive individual. An oligonucleotide containing a UMI was ligated to the 3' end of TCR cDNA. Skin biopsies came from PPD injection sites in Mantoux-positive individuals. There are many counts of this clonotype. What it binds is not known. The sample was skin, taken from a tuberculin skin test site. The TCR sequence derives from an adult in good health.

The CDR3 protein is CASSLSTGENEQYF. The CDR3, as DNA: TGTGCCAGCAGCTTATCCACAGGGGAAAACGAGCAGTACTTC. The J gene is TRBJ2-7, the V gene TRBV7-9; 7 nucleotides align to TRBD1. The germline gives CDR1 SEHNR, CDR2 FQNEAQ (reference sequence). With 2 bases clipped from V and 5 bases from J, the junction kept 6 bases outside the gene matches. The CDR3 consists of 14 residues.